This T cell receptor beta chain comes out of a study of blood T cell repertoires in COVID-19 (dated by TCRdb to the early 2020s). Study-wide context: The collaborator samples originated in the United States, Italy and Spain and spanned the acute and convalescent phases of COVID-19. The prospective study material was composed of cDNA or gDNA derived from T cells, B-cell-depleted T cells, or PBMCs. The dataset comprised deeply sampled blood TCRbeta repertoires from subjects exposed to, actively infected with, or recovered from COVID-19. A freely available public database, intended as a resource for researchers studying the immune response to SARS-CoV-2, is where the repertoires were released. The samples were drawn from the first 160 participants of the ongoing ImmuneRACE study and from 950 to 1,500 subjects provided by 6 global collaborators. A de-identified subject ID, COVID-19 status, age in years and sex were almost always included in the sample metadata. Where available, HLA class I and class II types were taken from metadata supplied by the sample provider and were not determined by assay-based typing.

CDR1 and CDR2 were assigned from the germline V gene (reference sequence) as MNHNY and SVGAGI. The CDR3 runs 12 residues from the cysteine to the phenylalanine. Solely the CDR3 DNA is kept, with 36 bases framed from the first base. Relative to germline, V is 6 bases shorter and J is 1 base shorter, with 7 bases between their ends. A single count supports this clone. The clone's antigen remains unknown. The record has no base qualities; no much larger clone is one base away. Collaborating institutions collected whole blood in K2EDTA tubes following their own protocols. Collaborator samples were shipped for TCRbeta analysis as frozen whole blood, isolated PBMCs, or DNA extracted from either sample type. TCRbeta CDR3 regions were amplified from genomic DNA using the immunoSEQ Assay, a bias-controlled multiplex PCR. Per the original workflow: The number of nucleated cells in each sample was estimated by amplification of reference gene primers within the assay. To quantify the absolute abundance of each unique TCRbeta CDR3 rearrangement, sequence reads were collapsed and filtered. For each sample, productive Simpson clonality was calculated as the square root of Simpson's diversity index across productive rearrangements. Imported from immuneACCESS, the table was reduced by TCRdb to in-frame sequences with V and J called. These copies leave out some clones; in studies compared against another copy, an unresolved V gene accounts for under half, and the cause of the remainder is not known. V, J and clone size are taken as reported in that table, and D and trimming were inferred from the DNA itself. A total of 65,000 to 90,000 clones appear in this sample, nearly 85% of them only once. The ten largest clones represent around 29% of the sample.

General study outcomes and caveats: The quantity of clinical and demographic metadata differed by source and by participant and was supplied without curation.

What was sequenced was peripheral blood. The chain is assembled from TRBV6-6 and TRBJ2-7, with a tentative D gene TRBD1 over 5 matching bases. The sequence derives from a woman of 80 years or more with acute or convalescent COVID-19. The CDR3 in this case is CASRRTSYEQYF. The DNA sequence is TGTGCCAGCAGGCGGACATCCTACGAGCAGTACTTC.